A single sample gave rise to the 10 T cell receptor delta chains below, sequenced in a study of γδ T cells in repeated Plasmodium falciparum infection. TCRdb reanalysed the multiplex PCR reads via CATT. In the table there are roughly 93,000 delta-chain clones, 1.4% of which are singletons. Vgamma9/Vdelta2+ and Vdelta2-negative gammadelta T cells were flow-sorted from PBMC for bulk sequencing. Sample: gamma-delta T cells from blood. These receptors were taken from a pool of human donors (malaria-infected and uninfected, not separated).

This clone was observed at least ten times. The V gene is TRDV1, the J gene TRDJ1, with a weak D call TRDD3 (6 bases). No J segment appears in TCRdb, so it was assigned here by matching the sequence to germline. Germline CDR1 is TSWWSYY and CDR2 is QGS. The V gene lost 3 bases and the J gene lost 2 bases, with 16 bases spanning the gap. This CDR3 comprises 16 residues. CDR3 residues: CALGDRWGDPTDKLIF. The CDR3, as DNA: TGTGCTCTTGGGGACCGATGGGGGGACCCGACCGATAAACTCATCTTT.

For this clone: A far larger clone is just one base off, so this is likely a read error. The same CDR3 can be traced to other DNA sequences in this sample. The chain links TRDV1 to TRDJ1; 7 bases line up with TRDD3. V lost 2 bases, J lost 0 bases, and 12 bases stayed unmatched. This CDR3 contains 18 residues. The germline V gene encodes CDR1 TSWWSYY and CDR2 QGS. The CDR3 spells CALGEEPTVGEYTDKLIF. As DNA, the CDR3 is TGTGCTCTTGGGGAAGAACCGACGGTGGGGGAGTACACCGATAAACTCATCTTT.

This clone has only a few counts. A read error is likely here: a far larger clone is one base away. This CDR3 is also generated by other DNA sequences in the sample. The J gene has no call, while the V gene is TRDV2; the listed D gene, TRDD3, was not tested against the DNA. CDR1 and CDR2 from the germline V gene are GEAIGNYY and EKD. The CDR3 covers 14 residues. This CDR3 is CACDRWGETDKLIF. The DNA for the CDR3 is TGTGCCTGTGACCGCTGGGGGGAAACCGATAAGCTCATCTTT.

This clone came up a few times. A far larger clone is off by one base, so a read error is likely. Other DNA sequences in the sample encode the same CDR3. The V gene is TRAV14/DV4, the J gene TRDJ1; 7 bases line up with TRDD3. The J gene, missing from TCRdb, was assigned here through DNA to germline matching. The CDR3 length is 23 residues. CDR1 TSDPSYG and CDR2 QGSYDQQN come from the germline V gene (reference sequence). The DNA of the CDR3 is TGTGCGATGAGAGGGATATTCCTTTCCACGGAGCTAATGGGGGACCCGTACACCGATAAACTCATCTTT. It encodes CAMRGIFLSTELMGDPYTDKLIF.

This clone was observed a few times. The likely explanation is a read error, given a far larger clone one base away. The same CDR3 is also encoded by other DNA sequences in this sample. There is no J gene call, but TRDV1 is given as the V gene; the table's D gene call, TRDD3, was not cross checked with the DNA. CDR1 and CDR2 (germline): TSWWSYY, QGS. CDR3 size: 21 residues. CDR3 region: CALGEPQPLPGWGIRTDKLIF. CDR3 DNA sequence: TGTGCTCTTGGGGAACCCCAACCTCTTCCCGGATGGGGGATACGGACCGATAAGCTCATCTTT.

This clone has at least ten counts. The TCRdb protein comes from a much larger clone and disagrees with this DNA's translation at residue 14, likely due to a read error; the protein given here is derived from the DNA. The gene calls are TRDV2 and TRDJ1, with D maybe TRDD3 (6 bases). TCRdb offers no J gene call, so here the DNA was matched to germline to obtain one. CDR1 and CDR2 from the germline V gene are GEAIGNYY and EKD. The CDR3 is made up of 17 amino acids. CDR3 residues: CACDPVGAPGDTDELIF. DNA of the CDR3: TGTGCCTGTGACCCAGTGGGGGCCCCGGGGGACACCGATGAACTCATCTTT.

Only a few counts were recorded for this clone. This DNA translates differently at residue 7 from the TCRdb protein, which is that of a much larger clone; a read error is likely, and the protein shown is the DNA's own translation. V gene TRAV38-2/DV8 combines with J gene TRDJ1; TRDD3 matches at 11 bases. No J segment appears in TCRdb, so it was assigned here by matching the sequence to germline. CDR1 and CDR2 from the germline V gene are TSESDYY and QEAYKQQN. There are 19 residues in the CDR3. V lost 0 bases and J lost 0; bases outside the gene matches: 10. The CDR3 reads CAYRSAPSLLGDNTDKLIF. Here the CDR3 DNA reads TGTGCTTATAGGAGCGCGCCGTCCCTACTGGGGGATAACACCGATAAACTCATCTTT.

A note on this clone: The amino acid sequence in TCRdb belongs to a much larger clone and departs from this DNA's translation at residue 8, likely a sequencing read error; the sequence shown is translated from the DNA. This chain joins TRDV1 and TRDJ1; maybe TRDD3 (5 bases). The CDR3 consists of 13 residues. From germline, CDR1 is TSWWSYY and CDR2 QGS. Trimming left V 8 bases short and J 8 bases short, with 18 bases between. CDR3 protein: CALLFPGSSKLIF. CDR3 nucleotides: TGTGCTCTTTTATTCCCTGGGAGCTCAAAACTCATCTTT.

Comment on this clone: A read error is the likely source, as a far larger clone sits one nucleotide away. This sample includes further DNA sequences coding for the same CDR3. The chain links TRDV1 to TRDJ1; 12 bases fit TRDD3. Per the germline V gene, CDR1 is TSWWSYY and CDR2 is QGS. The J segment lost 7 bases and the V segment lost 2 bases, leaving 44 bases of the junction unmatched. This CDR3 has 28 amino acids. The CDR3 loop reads CALGEASRLTSIPQYSLSYWGILSKLIF. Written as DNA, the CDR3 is TGTGCTCTTGGGGAAGCCTCCCGGCTTACCTCTATTCCTCAATATTCGCTTTCGTACTGGGGGATACTTAGTAAACTCATCTTT.

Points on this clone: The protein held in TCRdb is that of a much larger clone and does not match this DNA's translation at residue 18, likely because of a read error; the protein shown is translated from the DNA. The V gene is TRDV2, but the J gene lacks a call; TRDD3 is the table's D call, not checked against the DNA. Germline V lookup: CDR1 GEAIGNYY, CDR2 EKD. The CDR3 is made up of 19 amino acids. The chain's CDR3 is CACDTVKAGGGKYTDKLTF. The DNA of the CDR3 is TGTGCCTGTGACACCGTAAAAGCTGGGGGAGGAAAGTACACCGATAAACTCACCTTT.